These 23 T cell receptor beta chains were all obtained from the same sample, sequenced in a study of CXCR3-negative and CXCR3-positive naive CD8 T cells. Libraries were UMI-labeled 5' RACE TRB cDNA. TCRdb re-called the 5' RACE reads; every CDR3 protein appears as one record, without DNA. The sample totals about 53,000 distinct CDR3 sequences. The sample consisted of naive CXCR3- CD8+ T cells from blood. Stated subset: CD45RO-CCR7+CD27+CD95- naive CD8+ T cells lacking CXCR3 (TNR3-). The receptors derive from a human donor in good health. Some clones in this sample may be carry-over from other donors' samples.

The chain carries TRBV2 and TRBJ1-5; the TCRdb call, TRBD1, lacks DNA for checking. The CDR3 sequence is 15 residues long. CDR1 is SNHLY and CDR2 is FYNNEI in the germline V gene. CDR3 sequence reads: CASLKSRESNQPQHF.

This chain joins TRBV5-6 and TRBJ2-1; the TCRdb call, TRBD2, lacks DNA for checking. CDR3 length equals 17 residues. Germline V CDR1 and CDR2: SGHDT, YYEEEE. CDR3: CASSPEGLAGGLHEQFF.

The genes are TRBV6-1 and TRBJ2-3; TCRdb outputs TRBD2, but without DNA this stays unchecked. Germline CDR1 MNHNS, CDR2 SASEGT. The CDR3 loop spans 15 amino acids. The CDR3 reads CASSDLAGLSDTQYF.

The chain joins TRBV6-1 to TRBJ1-2; as DNA is missing, the TRBD1 call by TCRdb cannot be tested. Germline CDR1 is MNHNS and CDR2 is SASEGT. The CDR3 sequence is 15 residues long. CDR3 residues: CASSQGITANYGYTF.

The chain carries TRBV2 and TRBJ2-5. The CDR3 is made up of 16 amino acids. CDR1 and CDR2 from the germline V gene are SNHLY and FYNNEI. The CDR3 is CASSEELDFLEETQYF.

The chain uses TRBV14 and TRBJ2-7; checking the TCRdb D call of TRBD1 is not possible without DNA. Germline CDR1 reads SGHDN; CDR2 reads FVKESK. The CDR3 covers 15 residues. The CDR3 loop is CASSQDYPGSYEQYF.

The V gene is TRBV7-2, the J gene TRBJ2-7; TCRdb's D call, TRBD1, is unchecked because there is no DNA. The CDR3 consists of 15 residues. The germline V gene encodes CDR1 SGHTA and CDR2 FQGNSA. CDR3 in amino acids: CASSHPTGEAYEQYF.

The rearrangement uses TRBV10-1 and TRBJ2-5; absent DNA, TCRdb's TRBD2 call cannot be checked. This CDR3 region has 12 residues. CDR1 WNHNN and CDR2 SYGVQD come from the germline V gene (reference sequence). CDR3 in amino acids: CATLGYQETQYF.

This chain connects TRBV28 to TRBJ2-7; TCRdb designates TRBD1, a call that cannot be tested without DNA. Germline loops: CDR1 MDHEN, CDR2 SYDVKM. This CDR3 contains 15 residues. CDR3 residues: CASSLRIGQGHEQYF.

The chain joins TRBV9 to TRBJ2-3. The V gene's germline CDR1 is SGDLS and CDR2 YYNGEE. The CDR3 runs 13 residues. The CDR3 is CASSGPSTDTQYF. Together with reference TRBV9 and TRBJ2-3, the CDR3 gives the full variable domain: DSGVTQTPKHLITATGQRVTLRCSPRSGDLSVYWYQQSLDQGLQFLIQYYNGEERAKGNILERFSAQQFPDLHSELNLSSLELGDSALYFCASSGPSTDTQYFGPGTRLTVL.

V and J are TRBV14 and TRBJ1-6; TCRdb's assignment of TRBD1 cannot be checked, as there is no DNA. The germline CDR1 and CDR2 sequences are SGHDN and FVKESK. This CDR3 spans 14 amino acids. CDR3 residues: CASSQRQGAGTLHF.

The chain links TRBV12-3 or TRBV12-4 to TRBJ1-1. The CDR3 is 12 amino acids. This CDR3 is CASSLDRYEAFF.

The chain has TRBV28 and TRBJ2-1; TCRdb picks TRBD1, but there is no DNA to check that call. The CDR3 totals 13 residues. Per the germline V gene, CDR1 is MDHEN and CDR2 is SYDVKM. The CDR3 here is CASSFGGPNEQFF.

The chain combines TRBV12-3 or TRBV12-4 with TRBJ2-5. The CDR3 runs to 12 residues. This chain's CDR3 is CASSFLSKTQYF.

The chain has TRBV7-9 and TRBJ2-3; TCRdb names TRBD2, which stays unverified in the absence of DNA. The CDR3 is 17 amino acids. The germline V gene has CDR1 SEHNR and CDR2 FQNEAQ (reference sequence). The CDR3 here is CASSLSPLAGEPDTQYF.

V and J are TRBV7-9 and TRBJ2-7; as DNA is missing, the TRBD2 call by TCRdb cannot be tested. In germline, CDR1 is SEHNR, CDR2 FQNEAQ (reference sequence). This CDR3 comprises 15 residues. CDR3 sequence reads: CASSILAPGTYEQYF.

The chain couples TRBV11-1 to TRBJ2-3; absent DNA, TCRdb's TRBD1 call cannot be checked. CDR1 is SGHAT, CDR2 FQDESV, per germline (reference sequence). This CDR3 comprises 15 residues. The CDR3 here is CASSFMTGSRDTQYF.

V gene TRBV21-1 combines with J gene TRBJ2-1; no DNA is available, so the TRBD1 call from TCRdb remains unchecked. TRBV21-1 is given as a pseudogene. This CDR3 is built from 16 residues. CDR3 sequence: CASSKDRLFPPNEQFF.

The genes are TRBV12-3 or TRBV12-4 and TRBJ2-5; there is no DNA to check the TCRdb D call of TRBD1. This CDR3 contains 14 residues. The CDR3 sequence: CASSPGQTLETQYF.

V is TRBV5-1 and J is TRBJ2-2; TCRdb's D call, TRBD1, is unchecked because there is no DNA. The V gene's germline CDR1 is SGHRS and CDR2 YFSETQ. The CDR3 contains 14 residues. CDR3 region: CASSWTGVGGELFF.

The V gene is TRBV20-1, the J gene TRBJ2-3; TCRdb lists TRBD1, though no DNA is available to test this call. The CDR3 sequence is 11 residues long. Germline CDR1 is DFQATT and CDR2 is SNEGSKA (reference sequence). CDR3 amino acids: CSALTGEQQFF.

The rearrangement uses TRBV20-1 and TRBJ2-5; the TCRdb D gene call, TRBD2, has no DNA to confirm it. The V gene's germline CDR1 is DFQATT and CDR2 SNEGSKA (reference sequence). This CDR3 is 16 amino acids long. This chain's CDR3 is CSARELAGVYQETQYF.

J is TRBJ2-7 and V is TRBV23-1; TCRdb gives TRBD2 as the D gene, but with no DNA this cannot be confirmed. TRBV23-1 falls under the ORF class, with uncertain function. This CDR3 is built from 16 residues. The chain's CDR3 is CASSQSRGGPSYEQYF.